These 26 T cell receptor beta chains came from one sample sequenced in a study of blood T cell repertoires in COVID-19. Sequencing was performed with immunoSEQ multiplex PCR; in TCRdb, only in-frame clones are kept and a portion is missing. The sample lists more than 80,000 clones, about 79% occurring once. The material sequenced was peripheral blood. The receptors here all came from an elderly man with COVID-19, enrolled during active disease.

The chain recombines TRBV16 with TRBJ1-4, with a possible D match to TRBD1 (6 bases). Germline V gives CDR1 KGHSY, CDR2 FQNENV. The V end lost 6 bases, the J end lost 5 bases, and 13 bases lay between the germline ends. This CDR3 comprises 14 residues. The CDR3 loop reads CASSPGQLNEKLFF. Here the CDR3 DNA reads TGTGCCAGCAGTCCCGGACAGCTCAATGAAAAACTGTTTTTT.

This clone was observed once. The J gene is TRBJ2-3, the V gene TRBV28; D is unresolved. Trimming took 4 bases from V and 5 from J, leaving 7 bases between them. There are 12 residues in the CDR3. Germline assignment: CDR1 MDHEN and CDR2 SYDVKM. This chain's CDR3 is CASSSQLDTQYF. CDR3 bases: TGTGCCAGCAGTTCACAGTTAGATACGCAGTATTTT.

This clone was counted ten times or more. The chain carries TRBV6-5 and TRBJ1-1; 8 bases are a match to TRBD1. J lost 8 bases, V lost 6 bases, and 11 bases had no gene match. The CDR3 covers 14 residues. Germline CDR1 and CDR2: MNHEY and SVGAGI. In nucleotides, the CDR3 is TGTGCCAGCAGAGCCGGGACAGGCTCCCGGGAAGCTTTCTTT. Translating it yields CASRAGTGSREAFF.

This chain joins TRBV5-1 and TRBJ2-7, with a possible D match to TRBD2 (6 bases). V lost 5 bases to trimming and J lost 3 bases, with 15 bases between them. The germline gives CDR1 SGHRS, CDR2 YFSETQ. This CDR3 contains 14 residues. The CDR3 DNA reads TGCGCCAGCAGACGGGCGGGAAGGGACTACGAGCAGTACTTC. This codes for CASRRAGRDYEQYF.

J is TRBJ1-2 and V is TRBV7-2; D unclear. The CDR3 sequence is 14 residues long. The germline gives CDR1 SGHTA, CDR2 FQGNSA. The V end was cut by 5 bases, the J end by 1 base, with 11 bases between. The chain's CDR3 is CASSPPAGNYGYTF. CDR3 DNA sequence: TGTGCCAGCAGCCCCCCGGCGGGTAACTATGGCTACACCTTC.

The chain recombines TRBV28 with TRBJ2-2, with D tentatively TRBD2 (6 bases). V dropped 6 bases and J dropped 4 bases, with 15 bases sitting between them. The CDR3 spans 15 residues. Germline V gives CDR1 MDHEN, CDR2 SYDVKM. CDR3 sequence reads: CASRSGDGGTGELFF. In DNA, the CDR3 is TGTGCCAGCAGATCGGGAGACGGGGGCACCGGGGAGCTGTTTTTT.

The J gene is TRBJ1-1, the V gene TRBV28; D remains ambiguous. Germline lookup yields CDR1 MDHEN and CDR2 SYDVKM. V gave up 3 bases and J gave up 4 bases, with 9 bases separating them. The CDR3 covers 13 residues. The CDR3 protein is CASSFTQVTEAFF. The CDR3 nucleotides read TGTGCCAGCAGTTTCACCCAGGTCACTGAAGCTTTCTTT.

The chain links TRBV28 to TRBJ1-3; no clear D. Germline V gene sequence: CDR1 MDHEN, CDR2 SYDVKM. The CDR3 contains 11 residues. Trimming cost V 5 bases and J 3 bases, with 2 bases left between them. CDR3 loop: CASSHGNTIYF. Here the CDR3 DNA reads TGTGCCAGCAGTCATGGAAACACCATATATTTT.

This chain links TRBV6-5 with TRBJ2-7, with 7 bases matching TRBD2. V gave up 8 bases and J gave up 3 bases; unmatched junction bases: 10. The CDR3 runs to 14 residues. Germline V lookup: CDR1 MNHEY, CDR2 SVGAGI. CDR3 in DNA: TGTGCCAGCGCTGCTCTAGCGGAAAACTACGAGCAGTACTTC. As protein: CASAALAENYEQYF.

The chain carries TRBV7-8 and TRBJ2-3, with D unclear. The CDR3 has 13 amino acids. Trimming left V 1 base short and J 4 bases short, with 6 bases between. Germline CDR1 and CDR2: SGHVS and FQNEAQ. This CDR3 reads CASSLDLADTQYF. In DNA, the CDR3 is TGTGCCAGCAGCTTAGACCTAGCAGATACGCAGTATTTT.

This clone was found once. The chain employs TRBV7-9 and TRBJ2-5, with 7 bases aligning to TRBD2. This CDR3 has 19 amino acids. Germline V gene data show CDR1 as SEHNR and CDR2 as FQNEAQ (reference sequence). The V and J ends lost 5 bases and 3 bases, in that order; junction bases with no gene match: 21. The CDR3 region has the DNA TGTGCCAGCAGCCTTGGAGGGAGGGGAATCCCGTCCGGCAAAGAGACCCAGTACTTC. It specifies CASSLGGRGIPSGKETQYF.

V is TRBV5-1 and J is TRBJ2-7, with TRBD2 as a possible D gene (6 bases). Trimming took off 2 bases at V and 2 bases at J, with 20 bases between the two ends. CDR3 length equals 17 residues. In germline, CDR1 is SGHRS, CDR2 YFSETQ. The CDR3 loop reads CASSFWGGASATYEQYF. CDR3 bases: TGCGCCAGCAGCTTTTGGGGTGGGGCTAGCGCAACCTACGAGCAGTACTTC.

This clone was counted once. The chain links TRBV28 to TRBJ2-6, with TRBD1 matching 9 bases. Germline-derived CDR1 and CDR2 are MDHEN and SYDVKM. This CDR3 has 17 residues. With V trimmed by 4 bases and J by 1 base, 5 bases remained unmatched. The CDR3 sequence: CASSYQQGASGANVLTF. As DNA, the CDR3 is TGTGCCAGCAGTTACCAACAGGGGGCATCTGGGGCCAACGTCCTGACTTTC.

This chain joins TRBV25-1 and TRBJ1-6, with D perhaps matching TRBD1 (6 bases). The CDR3 consists of 14 residues. Germline CDR1 is MGHDK and CDR2 is SYGVNS. V shed 4 bases and J shed 8 bases, with 12 bases lying between them. The CDR3, as DNA: TGTGCCAGCAGTGGCCGGGACATATATTCACCCCTCCACTTT. Residues: CASSGRDIYSPLHF.

The chain has TRBV2 and TRBJ2-7, with D tentatively TRBD1 (5 bases). CDR3 length: 13 residues. Germline loops: CDR1 SNHLY, CDR2 FYNNEI. V lost 6 bases and J lost 3, with 12 bases in between. The CDR3 spells CASRLDRNYEQYF. For the CDR3, the DNA is TGTGCCAGCAGGCTCGACAGAAACTACGAGCAGTACTTC.

The V and J genes are TRBV18 and TRBJ2-7, with 7 bases aligning to TRBD2. In germline, CDR1 is KGHSH, CDR2 LQKENI. Trimming cost V 2 bases and J 4 bases; bases outside gene matches: 8. This CDR3 comprises 15 residues. The CDR3 DNA reads as TGTGCCAGCTCACCAAGGCAGGGAGCGGGGTACGAGCAGTACTTC. Translated, it gives CASSPRQGAGYEQYF.

This clone was picked up one time. The rearrangement uses TRBV28 and TRBJ2-1; perhaps TRBD1 as D (5 bases). The CDR3 length is 15 residues. The V end was cut by 3 bases, the J end by 4 bases, with 13 bases between. Germline CDR1 and CDR2: MDHEN and SYDVKM. CDR3 loop: CASSFYRRYYNEQFF. CDR3 nucleotide sequence: TGTGCCAGCAGTTTCTACAGGCGTTATTACAATGAGCAGTTCTTC.

V and J are TRBV28 and TRBJ2-3; D call uncertain. The CDR3 totals 14 residues. Trimming took off 6 bases at V and 2 bases at J, with 12 bases between the two ends. Germline CDR1 MDHEN, CDR2 SYDVKM. The CDR3 spells CASRNLRITDTQYF. CDR3 nucleotides: TGTGCCAGCAGGAACCTCAGGATCACAGATACGCAGTATTTT.

The rearrangement links TRBV18 to TRBJ1-1; TRBD1 matches at 8 bases. Germline V lookup: CDR1 KGHSH, CDR2 LQKENI. V trimming: 3 bases; J trimming: 6 bases; junction bases outside the gene matches: 3. CDR3 length: 13 amino acids. The CDR3 spells CASSPDRGSEAFF. CDR3 DNA sequence: TGTGCCAGCTCACCCGACAGGGGATCTGAAGCTTTCTTT. Full variable domain (outside the CDR3, taken from reference TRBV18 and TRBJ1-1): NAGVMQNPRHLVRRRGQEARLRCSPMKGHSHVYWYRQLPEEGLKFMVYLQKENIIDESGMPKERFSAEFPKEGPSILRIQQVVRGDSAAYFCASSPDRGSEAFFGQGTRLTVV.

V is TRBV19 and J is TRBJ1-2, with D possibly matching TRBD1 (5 bases). The length of the CDR3 is 13 residues. The V end was cut by 6 bases, the J end by 8 bases, with 16 bases between. The germline CDR1 and CDR2 sequences are LNHDA and SQIVND (reference sequence). CDR3 loop: CASSPRGGTGYTF. CDR3 coding DNA: TGTGCCAGTAGCCCTCGGGGGGGGACGGGCTACACCTTC.

This sequence joins TRBV10-3 and TRBJ2-7, with 10 bases matching TRBD2. The germline CDR1 and CDR2 sequences are ENHRY and SYGVKD. The CDR3 is 14 residues long. The ends lost 10 bases at V and 3 bases at J; junction bases unmatched: 9. The CDR3 region has the DNA TGTGCCACGTGGACTAGCGGAAAGCACTACGAGCAGTACTTC. This encodes CATWTSGKHYEQYF.

The chain couples TRBV6-5 to TRBJ2-2, with 8 nucleotides matching TRBD2. The CDR3 is 15 residues long. The V and J ends lost 5 bases and 2 bases, in that order; junction bases with no gene match: 4. Germline V gene data show CDR1 as MNHEY and CDR2 as SVGAGI. The CDR3 DNA is TGTGCCAGCAGTAGCGGGAGAGTAAACACCGGGGAGCTGTTTTTT. This translates into CASSSGRVNTGELFF.

This chain connects TRBV18 to TRBJ2-7, with D possibly matching TRBD2 (6 bases). The CDR3 totals 17 residues. V lost 0 bases and J lost 0, with 15 bases in between. The germline V gene encodes CDR1 KGHSH and CDR2 LQKENI. For the CDR3, the DNA is TGTGCCAGCTCACCACCGGGTGGGCGGGATCGCTCCTACGAGCAGTACTTC. Its protein product is CASSPPGGRDRSYEQYF.

The gene calls are TRBV2 and TRBJ2-3, with 8 bases lining up with TRBD2. The junction had 6 bases not matched to a gene; V was cut back by 7 bases and J by 3 bases. The CDR3 is 14 amino acids. Germline lookup yields CDR1 SNHLY and CDR2 FYNNEI. CDR3 sequence (DNA): TGTGCCAGCACCGGACTAGCTGGGACAGATACGCAGTATTTT. Residues: CASTGLAGTDTQYF.

The gene calls are TRBV7-2 and TRBJ2-1; 8 bases agree with TRBD1. This CDR3 has 14 residues. The germline V gene encodes CDR1 SGHTA and CDR2 FQGNSA. Trimming took 5 bases from V and 7 from J; bases not matched to a gene: 7. In nucleotides, the CDR3 is TGTGCCAGCAGCGCCACGACAGGGGCGAATGAGCAGTTCTTC. Translating gives CASSATTGANEQFF.

V is TRBV28 and J is TRBJ1-2; D might be TRBD1 (6 bases). This CDR3 has 13 amino acids. The germline gives CDR1 MDHEN, CDR2 SYDVKM. V lost 5 bases and J 8 bases, leaving 15 bases between the germline ends. The CDR3 sequence: CASSPGRTVGYTF. DNA for the CDR3: TGTGCCAGCAGTCCGGGTAGGACAGTCGGCTACACCTTC.